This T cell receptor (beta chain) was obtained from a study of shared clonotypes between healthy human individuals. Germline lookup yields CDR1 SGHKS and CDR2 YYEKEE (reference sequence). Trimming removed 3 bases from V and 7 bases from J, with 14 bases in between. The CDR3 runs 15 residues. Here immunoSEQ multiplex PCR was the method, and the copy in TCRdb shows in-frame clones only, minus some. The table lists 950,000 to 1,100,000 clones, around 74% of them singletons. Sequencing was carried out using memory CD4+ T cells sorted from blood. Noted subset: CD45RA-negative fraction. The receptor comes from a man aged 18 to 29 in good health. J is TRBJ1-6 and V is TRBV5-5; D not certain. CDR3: CASSSSPERNSPLHF. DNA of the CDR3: TGTGCCAGCAGCTCTTCCCCCGAACGAAATTCACCCCTCCACTTT.